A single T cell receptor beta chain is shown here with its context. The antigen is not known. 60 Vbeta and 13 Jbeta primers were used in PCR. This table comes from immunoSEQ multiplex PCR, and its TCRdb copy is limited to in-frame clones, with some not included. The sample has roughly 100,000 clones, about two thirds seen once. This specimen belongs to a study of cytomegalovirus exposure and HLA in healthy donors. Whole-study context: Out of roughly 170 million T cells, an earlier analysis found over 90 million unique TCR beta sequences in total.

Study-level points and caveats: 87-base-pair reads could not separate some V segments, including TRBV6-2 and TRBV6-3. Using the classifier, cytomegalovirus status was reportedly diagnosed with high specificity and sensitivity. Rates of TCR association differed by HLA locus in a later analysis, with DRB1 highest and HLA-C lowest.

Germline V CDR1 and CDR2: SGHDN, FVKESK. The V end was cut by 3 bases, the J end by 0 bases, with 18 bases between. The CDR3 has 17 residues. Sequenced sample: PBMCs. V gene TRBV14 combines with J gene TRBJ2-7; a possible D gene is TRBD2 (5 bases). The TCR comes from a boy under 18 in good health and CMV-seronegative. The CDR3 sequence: CASSQGIHWRSSYEQYF. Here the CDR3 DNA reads TGTGCCAGCAGCCAGGGAATCCATTGGAGGAGCTCCTACGAGCAGTACTTC.